The clone carrying this T cell receptor (beta chain) has a handful of counts. Its specificity is unknown. The junction and the germline gene differ at one end; a read error may be behind it. This specimen comes from a study of cytomegalovirus exposure and HLA in healthy donors. About the study: Sequencing of approximately 190 million T cells in an earlier analysis found some 100 million unique TCR beta sequences.

It was with 60 Vbeta and 13 Jbeta primers that the PCR ran. Sequencing was performed with immunoSEQ multiplex PCR; in TCRdb, only in-frame clones are kept and a portion is missing. The sample records some 150,000 clones, approximately 81% being singletons. Study results and limitations: A later analysis, which compared TCR beta chains of equal frequency, found the HLA-associated ones more clonally expanded.

The length of the CDR3 is 14 residues. Per the germline V gene, CDR1 is SGHRS and CDR2 is YFSETQ. The TCR was taken from a woman aged 45-59 years in good health and CMV-seronegative. The rearrangement joins TRBV5-1 to TRBJ1-1; the D gene is possibly TRBD1 (5 bases). What was sequenced was PBMCs. As DNA, the CDR3 is TGTGCCAGCAGCTTACAGGTTGTGAACACTGAAGCTTTCTTT. This translates into CASSLQVVNTEAFF.